Given below is one T cell receptor beta chain in context. The sample contains more than one DNA sequence encoding this CDR3. These data originate in a study of cytomegalovirus exposure and HLA in healthy donors. Use of 60 Vbeta and 13 Jbeta primers characterized the PCR. Generated by immunoSEQ multiplex PCR, the TCRdb table keeps only in-frame clones and is missing some. The repertoire holds 150,000 to 190,000 clones, with 82% as singletons. Germline CDR1 MNHNS, CDR2 SASEGT. This CDR3 is built from 12 residues. V dropped 6 bases and J dropped 7 bases, with 7 bases sitting between them. The sample consisted of PBMCs. This sequence joins TRBV6-1 and TRBJ1-6, with a possible D match to TRBD1 (6 bases). This TCR was recovered from a woman aged 45-60 years in good health and CMV-seropositive. In DNA, the CDR3 is TGTGCCAGCAGGGACAGAAATTCACCCCTCCACTTT. Its translation: CASRDRNSPLHF.